This TCR beta chain was sequenced in a study of CXCR3-negative and CXCR3-positive naive CD8 T cells. Findings and caveats of the study: Cryopreserved cells partially lost CXCR3 expression, and fresh PBMCs were used in most assays. Memory cells differed in TRBV-TRBJ usage, but naive CXCR3-negative and CXCR3-positive cells had similar usage. Hydrophobicity of TRB CDR3s was greater in CXCR3-positive naive cells than in CXCR3-negative naive cells.

Sorts performed in triplicate captured some 270,000 cells each from every CD8+ T cell subset. As for this clonotype: What it binds is not known.

UMI-labeled 5' RACE TRB cDNA libraries were prepared from the cells. TCRdb reprocessed the 5' RACE reads and reports one entry per CDR3 protein, with no DNA. Its table records fewer than 140,000 distinct CDR3 sequences. There are 17 residues in the CDR3. Germline V gene data show CDR1 as SGHVS and CDR2 as FNYEAQ. This TCR was recovered from a human donor in good health. Some clones in this sample may be carry-over from other donors' samples. The sample taken for sequencing was naive CXCR3+ CD8+ T cells from blood. As to subset: CD45RO-CCR7+CD27+CD95- naive CD8+ T cells expressing CXCR3 (TNR3+). The chain combines TRBV7-6 with TRBJ2-1; with no DNA, the TCRdb D assignment of TRBD2 cannot be verified. The CDR3 sequence is CASSLVGTSDGYNEQFF.